One sample yielded the 26 T cell receptor beta chains listed below, sequenced in a study of OX40 agonist ivuxolimab in advanced cancers. Using immunoSEQ multiplex PCR, the repertoire was profiled, and TCRdb retains in-frame clones only, with some absent. Here the sample spans fewer than 100,000 clones, under 95% being singletons. The sequencing used CD4+ or CD8+ T cells sorted from blood, collected in a trial of the OX40 agonist ivuxolimab. All receptors derive from an adult with an advanced solid tumor such as melanoma, head and neck, liver or kidney cancer.

The V gene is TRBV7-2, the J gene TRBJ2-2; 9 bases are a match to TRBD2. Germline V lookup: CDR1 SGHTA, CDR2 FQGNSA. The junction had 12 bases not matched to a gene; V was cut back by 5 bases and J by 5 bases. The CDR3 is 17 amino acids. The CDR3 bases are TGTGCCAGCAGCCGTACCGGGTCAGGACTAGCGACCGGGGAGCTGTTTTTT. Protein sequence: CASSRTGSGLATGELFF.

The V and J genes are TRBV9 and TRBJ1-2; D is unresolved. V dropped 0 bases and J dropped 5 bases, with 8 bases sitting between them. Germline assignment: CDR1 SGDLS and CDR2 YYNGEE. The CDR3 length is 13 residues. The CDR3 sequence: CASSVGSSYGYTF. Written as DNA, the CDR3 is TGTGCCAGCAGCGTAGGATCCTCATATGGCTACACCTTC. The full variable domain, with the rest looked up from reference TRBV9 and TRBJ1-2, is DSGVTQTPKHLITATGQRVTLRCSPRSGDLSVYWYQQSLDQGLQFLIQYYNGEERAKGNILERFSAQQFPDLHSELNLSSLELGDSALYFCASSVGSSYGYTFGSGTRLTVV.

The chain is built from TRBV5-8 and TRBJ2-1; 7 nucleotides line up with TRBD1. Germline CDR1 SGHTS, CDR2 YDEGEE. The CDR3 is 15 residues long. J was trimmed by 0 bases and V by 4 bases; bases with no gene match: 4. The CDR3 here is CASSMTGFSYNEQFF. The CDR3 bases are TGTGCCAGCAGCATGACAGGGTTCTCCTACAATGAGCAGTTCTTC.

The chain is built from TRBV4-2 and TRBJ2-3; 11 bases map to TRBD2. J was trimmed by 5 bases and V by 3 bases; bases with no gene match: 4. The CDR3 sequence is 15 residues long. CDR1 and CDR2 (germline): LGHNA, YNFKEQ. In DNA form, the CDR3 reads TGTGCCAGCAGCCAGACCGGGACTAGCGGAGATACGCAGTATTTT. Protein product: CASSQTGTSGDTQYF.

The rearrangement joins TRBV7-2 to TRBJ2-7; maybe TRBD2 (6 bases). Looked up from germline, CDR1 is SGHTA and CDR2 is FQGNSA. This CDR3 spans 16 amino acids. The V gene lost 5 bases and the J gene lost 6 bases, with 23 bases spanning the gap. CDR3 coding DNA: TGTGCCAGCAGCACGGGTCTTTTGGTACTCGGGAGCGAGCAGTACTTC. Amino acids: CASSTGLLVLGSEQYF.

This sequence joins TRBV19 and TRBJ2-3; D gene ambiguous. The CDR3 loop spans 13 amino acids. CDR1 LNHDA and CDR2 SQIVND come from the germline V gene (reference sequence). V lost 6 bases and J 0 bases, leaving 7 bases between the germline ends. CDR3 DNA: TGTGCCAGTAGCCAGCCTAGCACAGATACGCAGTATTTT. Translation: CASSQPSTDTQYF.

This rearrangement joins TRBV2 to TRBJ2-2; no clear D gene. The CDR3 is made up of 14 amino acids. Germline V CDR1 and CDR2: SNHLY, FYNNEI. With 1 base removed from V and 3 bases from J, the gap between germline ends came to 6 bases. CDR3 in DNA: TGTGCCAGCAGTGAAGGAGTGTACACCGGGGAGCTGTTTTTT. This encodes CASSEGVYTGELFF.

The chain combines TRBV18 with TRBJ1-3, with no clear D. Germline V gene sequence: CDR1 KGHSH, CDR2 LQKENI. CDR3 length: 12 amino acids. V was clipped by 4 bases and J by 3 bases, with 4 bases between them. The CDR3 protein is CASSRRGNTIYF. In nucleotides, the CDR3 is TGTGCCAGCTCACGTCGTGGAAACACCATATATTTT.

This clone was observed a single time. This chain uses TRBV2 with TRBJ2-1, with 8 nucleotides matching TRBD1. CDR3 length: 14 amino acids. The V gene's germline CDR1 is SNHLY and CDR2 FYNNEI. The V segment lost 8 bases and the J segment 3 bases; nucleotides outside the gene matches: 6. As DNA, the CDR3 is TGTGCCAGCGACAGGGGACGCCTCTACAATGAGCAGTTCTTC. It yields the protein CASDRGRLYNEQFF.

The chain recombines TRBV10-2 with TRBJ2-1, with D possibly being TRBD2 (5 bases). Germline CDR1 WSHSY, CDR2 SAAADI. V shed 0 bases and J shed 10 bases, with 25 bases lying between them. The CDR3 runs 18 residues. This CDR3 is CASSESEFTGNPMEEQFF. DNA of the CDR3: TGCGCCAGCAGTGAGTCGGAATTTACCGGGAACCCAATGGAAGAGCAGTTCTTC.

The rearrangement links TRBV18 to TRBJ1-1; D uncertain. Germline loops: CDR1 KGHSH, CDR2 LQKENI. Trimming stripped 3 bases from V and 8 bases from J, with 10 bases between. CDR3 length: 12 amino acids. The CDR3 DNA sequence: TGTGCCAGCTCACCGGTAGGGCTAGAAGCTTTCTTT. Protein product: CASSPVGLEAFF.

The J gene is TRBJ2-5, the V gene TRBV10-2; tentative D call: TRBD1 (6 bases). The V gene's germline CDR1 is WSHSY and CDR2 SAAADI. Trimming stripped 4 bases from V and 4 bases from J, with 7 bases between. The CDR3 sequence is 12 residues long. CDR3 sequence reads: CASSATGETQYF. The CDR3 DNA reads as TGCGCCAGCAGTGCGACAGGAGAGACCCAGTACTTC.

The rearrangement links TRBV15 to TRBJ1-5; TRBD1 matches 7 bases. CDR3 length: 16 residues. The germline V gene has CDR1 LNHNV and CDR2 YYDKDF (reference sequence). Losses at the gene ends were 0 bases for V and 6 bases for J; bases not matched to a gene: 8. The CDR3 DNA reads as TGTGCCACCAGCAGAGATCGAGGGGGCGGGCGTCAGCCCCAGCATTTT. As protein: CATSRDRGGGRQPQHF.

The V and J genes are TRBV7-9 and TRBJ2-3, with no clear D. The germline V and J ends were trimmed by 5 bases and 1 base, with 1 base remaining between them. The CDR3 loop spans 11 amino acids. In germline, CDR1 is SEHNR, CDR2 FQNEAQ (reference sequence). This CDR3 is CASSRTDTQYF. The CDR3 nucleotides are TGTGCCAGCAGCCGCACAGATACGCAGTATTTT.

The V gene is TRBV7-2, the J gene TRBJ1-1; no firm D call. The CDR3 spans 14 residues. The ends were cut back, 1 base at V and 1 base at J, with 7 bases in the middle. The germline V gene has CDR1 SGHTA and CDR2 FQGNSA. The chain's CDR3 is CASSLDEWNTEAFF. The CDR3 DNA reads TGTGCCAGCAGCTTAGATGAGTGGAACACTGAAGCTTTCTTT.

This clone is a singleton in its sample. This chain connects TRBV6-6 to TRBJ2-1; no firm D call. Germline V lookup: CDR1 MNHNY, CDR2 SVGAGI (reference sequence). V was clipped by 2 bases and J by 9 bases, with 5 bases between them. The CDR3 has 11 amino acids. CDR3 protein: CASSYKAEQFF. Here the CDR3 DNA reads TGTGCCAGCAGTTACAAGGCTGAGCAGTTCTTC.

This clone was counted once. The chain recombines TRBV9 with TRBJ2-5, with D perhaps TRBD2 (6 bases). In germline, CDR1 is SGDLS, CDR2 YYNGEE. This CDR3 is 15 amino acids long. The V end lost 0 bases, the J end lost 0 bases, and 9 bases lay between the germline ends. The CDR3 sequence is CASSVAPSDQETQYF. CDR3 coding DNA: TGTGCCAGCAGCGTAGCCCCTAGCGACCAAGAGACCCAGTACTTC.

This clone has only a few counts. The CDR3 bases are TGTGCCAGCAGCTTGACAGCTAACTATGGCTACACCTTC. This translates into CASSLTANYGYTF. The chain uses TRBV7-9 and TRBJ1-2; a possible D gene is TRBD1 (5 bases). Germline V CDR1 and CDR2: SEHNR, FQNEAQ (reference sequence). This CDR3 contains 13 residues. Between the trimmed V and J ends, which lost 3 bases and 0 bases, there was a span of 5 bases.

The chain combines TRBV2 with TRBJ2-7; no clear D gene. CDR1 and CDR2 from the germline V gene are SNHLY and FYNNEI. V lost 8 bases and J lost 7, with 9 bases in between. The CDR3 totals 10 residues. CDR3: CASGLGEQYF. The DNA of the CDR3 is TGTGCCAGCGGGCTGGGGGAGCAGTACTTC.

This chain links TRBV6-5 with TRBJ2-5; D may correspond to TRBD1 or TRBD2 (5 bases each). Trimming took off 6 bases at V and 5 bases at J, with 16 bases between the two ends. This CDR3 has 14 residues. Germline loops: CDR1 MNHEY, CDR2 SVGAGI. CDR3 sequence: CASRARDARETQYF. The CDR3 bases are TGTGCCAGCAGAGCCCGGGACGCCAGGGAGACCCAGTACTTC.

This clone was picked up one time. This chain connects TRBV19 to TRBJ2-3, with a possible D match to TRBD2 (5 bases). V was clipped by 1 base and J by 8 bases, with 7 bases between them. This CDR3 is 12 amino acids long. CDR1 is LNHDA and CDR2 is SQIVND in the germline V gene (reference sequence). CDR3 in amino acids: CASSIVEGTQYF. Written as DNA, the CDR3 is TGTGCCAGTAGTATAGTAGAGGGTACGCAGTATTTT.

The rearrangement links TRBV6-1 to TRBJ2-7; D might be TRBD1 (6 bases). Germline V gene sequence: CDR1 MNHNS, CDR2 SASEGT. The CDR3 length is 14 residues. Deletions cut 5 bases from V and 3 bases from J, with 14 bases between. The CDR3 nucleotides are TGTGCCAGCAGTACAGACCGGGACATCTACGAGCAGTACTTC. It is translated as CASSTDRDIYEQYF.

This chain links TRBV5-1 with TRBJ2-1; 8 nucleotides match TRBD2. Germline V gives CDR1 SGHRS, CDR2 YFSETQ. The CDR3 loop spans 15 amino acids. The V segment lost 0 bases and the J segment 3 bases; nucleotides outside the gene matches: 2. The CDR3 protein is CASSLGSGNYNEQFF. CDR3 nucleotides: TGCGCCAGCAGCTTGGGTAGCGGGAACTACAATGAGCAGTTCTTC.

The chain recombines TRBV7-2 with TRBJ2-1; 9 positions agree with TRBD2. The V and J ends lost 1 base and 7 bases, in that order; junction bases with no gene match: 5. The CDR3 totals 15 residues. CDR1 SGHTA and CDR2 FQGNSA come from the germline V gene. CDR3 sequence: CASSLGGSGRNEQFF. DNA of the CDR3: TGTGCCAGCAGCTTAGGCGGGAGCGGGAGGAATGAGCAGTTCTTC.

In DNA form, the CDR3 reads TGTGCCAGCACAGCGGGAGCGAACTACGAGCAGTACTTC. This codes for CASTAGANYEQYF. The chain recombines TRBV28 with TRBJ2-7, with 8 positions matching TRBD2. Germline CDR1 MDHEN, CDR2 SYDVKM. J lost 3 bases, V lost 7 bases, and 5 bases had no gene match. The CDR3 extends over 13 amino acids.

The V call is TRBV6-6, the J call TRBJ2-3; weak D call: TRBD2 (5 bases). This CDR3 has 14 residues. Trimming pared 6 bases from V and 1 base from J, leaving 11 bases between. From germline, CDR1 is MNHNY and CDR2 SVGAGI (reference sequence). Written as DNA, the CDR3 is TGTGCCAGCAGGTCTGAGGGAGGCACAGATACGCAGTATTTT. Protein product: CASRSEGGTDTQYF.